The clone carrying this T cell receptor beta chain was detected ten times or more. V lost 2 bases and J lost 6, with 14 bases in between. This CDR3 is built from 16 residues. This entry comes from a study of CD8 T cells in ankylosing spondylitis. Generation of TCR beta libraries employed quantitative 5'-RACE incorporating molecular barcodes. Using its own MiXCR run on the 5' RACE reads, TCRdb lists one record per CDR3 protein. The table has 200,000 to 250,000 distinct CDR3 sequences, 20% to 30% seen once. The specimen was blood, either unsorted or a sorted T cell fraction (not recorded which). The chain combines TRBV12-3 or TRBV12-4 with TRBJ1-6; a weak D match, TRBD1 (5 bases). This TCR was recovered from a male donor with ankylosing spondylitis or in good health (not recorded which). Here the CDR3 DNA reads TGTGCCAGCAGTTTATCGGGGGAAAGGGGTAATTCACCCCTCCACTTT. This sequence encodes CASSLSGERGNSPLHF.